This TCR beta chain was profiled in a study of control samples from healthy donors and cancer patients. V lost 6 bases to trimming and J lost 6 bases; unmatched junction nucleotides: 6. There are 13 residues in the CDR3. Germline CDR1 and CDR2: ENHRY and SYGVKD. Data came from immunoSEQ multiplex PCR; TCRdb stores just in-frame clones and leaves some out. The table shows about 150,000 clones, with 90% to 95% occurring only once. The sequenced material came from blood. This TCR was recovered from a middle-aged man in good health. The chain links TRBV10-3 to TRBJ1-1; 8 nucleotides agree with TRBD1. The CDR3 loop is CAIRAGGSAEAFF. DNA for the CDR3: TGTGCCATCAGGGCAGGGGGCAGTGCTGAAGCTTTCTTT.